A single sample gave rise to the 11 T cell receptor beta chains below, sequenced in a study of T cells in Graves' hyperthyroidism and ophthalmopathy. TCR beta CDR3 regions were amplified from RNA. HTBI primers drove first-round RT-PCR of the TCR CDR3. TCRdb ran MiXCR on the multiplex PCR reads and lists one entry per CDR3 protein. The table includes around 500,000 distinct CDR3 sequences, around 13% detected once. The sequenced sample consisted of blood. These receptors all stem from a woman aged 40 to 50 with Graves' hyperthyroidism.

About this clonotype: A much larger clone lies one base from this, so it may be a read error. CDR3 region: CASSLRDSHTDTQCF. The CDR3 DNA reads as TGTGCCAGCTCACTCCGGGACAGCCACACAGATACGCAGTGTTTT. V is TRBV18 and J is TRBJ2-3, with 7 bases lining up with TRBD1. Looked up from germline, CDR1 is KGHSH and CDR2 is LQKENI. CDR3 length: 15 residues.

This clonotype was detected a few times. J is TRBJ2-7 and V is TRBV6-1; D is ambiguous. The ends were cut back, 8 bases at V and 2 bases at J, with 10 bases in the middle. The CDR3 covers 12 residues. Germline CDR1 MNHNS, CDR2 SASEGT. CDR3 region: CASVNSPYEQYF. The CDR3 DNA reads as TGTGCCAGCGTAAACAGCCCCTACGAGCAGTACTTC.

This clonotype has more than one count but fewer than ten. This chain uses TRBV28 with TRBJ2-7, with a weak D call TRBD1 (6 bases). Germline V gives CDR1 MDHEN, CDR2 SYDVKM. CDR3 length equals 15 residues. With 10 bases removed from V and 2 bases from J, the gap between germline ends came to 21 bases. The CDR3 protein is CATRGVRTITYEQYF. CDR3 DNA: TGTGCCACCAGGGGAGTCAGGACAATTACCTACGAGCAGTACTTC.

This clonotype appeared many times. V is TRBV15 and J is TRBJ2-5; a possible D gene is TRBD1 (6 bases). This CDR3 comprises 13 residues. Trimming removed 1 base from V and 4 bases from J, with 7 bases in between. The germline V gene has CDR1 LNHNV and CDR2 YYDKDF (reference sequence). CDR3 region: CATSRVRGETQYF. The CDR3 coding sequence is TGTGCCACCAGCAGAGTCAGGGGAGAGACCCAGTACTTC.

This clonotype was counted many times. This chain connects TRBV30 to TRBJ1-4; TRBD1 might be the D (5 bases). The CDR3 is made up of 15 amino acids. Trimming stripped 0 bases from V and 7 bases from J, with 15 bases between. CDR1 is GTSNPN, CDR2 SVGIG, per germline (reference sequence). CDR3 sequence: CAWSVLGGTGEKLFF. Here the CDR3 DNA reads TGTGCCTGGAGTGTACTGGGGGGGACGGGTGAAAAACTGTTTTTT.

The sample holds many counts of this clonotype. The chain links TRBV6-1 to TRBJ2-7; the match to TRBD1 covers 9 bases. Germline-derived CDR1 and CDR2 are MNHNS and SASEGT. The CDR3 has 17 amino acids. V gave up 7 bases and J gave up 1 base; unmatched junction bases: 14. The CDR3 coding sequence is TGTGCCAGCAAATTTAGGATAGAGGACAGGGGTTCCTACGAGCAGTACTTC. It specifies CASKFRIEDRGSYEQYF.

This clonotype has only a few counts. CDR3 in amino acids: CSVGQGGNTIYF. CDR3 bases: TGCAGCGTTGGACAGGGCGGAAACACCATATATTTT. The chain recombines TRBV29-1 with TRBJ1-3, with TRBD1 matching over 7 bases. CDR3 length equals 12 residues. V dropped 4 bases and J dropped 4; count of bases not matched to a gene: 1. Germline V gene data show CDR1 as SQVTM and CDR2 as ANQGSEA. Looking up the rest from reference TRBV29-1 and TRBJ1-3 gives the full variable domain: SAVISQKPSRDICQRGTSLTIQCQVDSQVTMMFWYRQQPGQSLTLIATANQGSEATYESGFVIDKFPISRPNLTFSTLTVSNMSPEDSSIYLCSVGQGGNTIYFGEGSWLTVV.

The table lists this clonotype with a few counts. The rearrangement joins TRBV5-1 to TRBJ1-1; 7 nucleotides match TRBD1. Germline V gives CDR1 SGHRS, CDR2 YFSETQ. Losses at the gene ends were 2 bases for V and 1 base for J; bases not matched to a gene: 11. The length of the CDR3 is 17 residues. The CDR3 sequence: CASSFTRTAGGNTEAFF. The CDR3 bases are TGCGCCAGCAGCTTTACCCGAACCGCAGGGGGGAACACTGAAGCTTTCTTT.

This clonotype occurred many times. This chain uses TRBV19 with TRBJ2-3; D uncertain. The CDR3 sequence is 16 residues long. The V end was cut by 4 bases, the J end by 1 base, with 15 bases between. Germline assignment: CDR1 LNHDA and CDR2 SQIVND (reference sequence). In DNA form, the CDR3 reads TGTGCCAGTAGTACCGCATCTTGGAGAGGCACAGATACGCAGTATTTT. The encoded protein is CASSTASWRGTDTQYF.

This clonotype was seen more than once but under ten times. The gene calls are TRBV28 and TRBJ1-4; 8 bases map to TRBD1. The CDR3 is 16 residues long. The V gene end was trimmed by 4 bases and the J gene end by 7 bases; junction bases not matched to a gene: 11. Germline CDR1 MDHEN, CDR2 SYDVKM. As DNA, the CDR3 is TGTGCCAGCAGTTGGGGACAGCTAACAGGGGGTGAAAAACTGTTTTTT. It codes for CASSWGQLTGGEKLFF.

This clonotype has a count of ten or more. The chain employs TRBV18 and TRBJ1-5, with TRBD1 as a possible D gene (5 bases). V was pared by 6 bases and J by 6 bases, with 15 bases between. The germline V gene encodes CDR1 KGHSH and CDR2 LQKENI. CDR3 size: 14 residues. For the CDR3, the DNA is TGTGCCAGCTCCGGGGGAATAACCGGTCAGCCCCAGCATTTT. Encoded protein: CASSGGITGQPQHF. Filled out from reference TRBV18 and TRBJ1-5, the complete variable domain reads NAGVMQNPRHLVRRRGQEARLRCSPMKGHSHVYWYRQLPEEGLKFMVYLQKENIIDESGMPKERFSAEFPKEGPSILRIQQVVRGDSAAYFCASSGGITGQPQHFGDGTRLSIL.